The 30 T cell receptor beta chains in this list originate from one sample, sequenced in a study of control samples from healthy donors and cancer patients. Only in-frame clones appear in the TCRdb table, and some are missing; sequencing was by immunoSEQ multiplex PCR. The table lists 100,000 or so clones, 70% to 80% of them singletons. Material: blood. The source is a woman aged 25 to 39 in good health.

CDR3 sequence reads: CASSESGAWVNEQFF. Written as DNA, the CDR3 is TGTGCCAGCAGTGAATCTGGGGCCTGGGTCAATGAGCAGTTCTTC. The V gene is TRBV2, the J gene TRBJ2-1; possible D gene TRBD1, 5 bases. CDR3 length equals 15 residues. With 2 bases removed from V and 6 bases from J, the gap between germline ends came to 14 bases. CDR1 and CDR2 from the germline V gene are SNHLY and FYNNEI.

The genes are TRBV24-1 and TRBJ2-5, with 9 bases that match TRBD1. There are 14 residues in the CDR3. Germline loops: CDR1 KGHDR, CDR2 SFDVKD. V shed 4 bases and J 5 bases; nucleotides not matched to a gene: 4. The CDR3 sequence is CATSDRGQGETQYF. The DNA of the CDR3 is TGTGCCACCAGTGACCGGGGACAGGGCGAGACCCAGTACTTC.

This chain links TRBV5-4 with TRBJ2-3; 8 nucleotides agree with TRBD2. V was clipped by 3 bases and J by 0 bases; unmatched bases: 6. Germline CDR1 is SGHNT and CDR2 is YYREEE (reference sequence). The CDR3 is 16 amino acids. CDR3 loop: CASSSQRGISTDTQYF. The CDR3 DNA reads as TGTGCCAGCAGCTCTCAGCGGGGGATAAGCACAGATACGCAGTATTTT.

This clone was counted only a few times. Within the sample, other DNA sequences also encode this same CDR3. The rearrangement uses TRBV9 and TRBJ1-1; no clear D. V was pared by 0 bases and J by 1 base, with 4 bases between. The germline gives CDR1 SGDLS, CDR2 YYNGEE. The CDR3 is 13 residues long. The CDR3 spells CASSVGANTEAFF. CDR3 DNA: TGTGCCAGCAGCGTAGGGGCGAACACTGAAGCTTTCTTT.

The rearrangement joins TRBV27 to TRBJ2-1, with a possible D match to TRBD1 (5 bases). The CDR3 has 16 amino acids. V gave up 5 bases and J gave up 6 bases, with 20 bases separating them. CDR1 and CDR2 (germline): MNHEY, SMNVEV (reference sequence). The CDR3 spells CASSPTDLQGTNEQFF. As DNA, the CDR3 is TGTGCCAGCAGTCCAACCGATCTTCAGGGAACCAATGAGCAGTTCTTC.

This chain connects TRBV6-6 to TRBJ1-5, with 7 nucleotides matching TRBD1. Germline CDR1 is MNHNY and CDR2 is SVGAGI (reference sequence). This CDR3 comprises 12 residues. J gave up 5 bases and V 9 bases, and 4 bases lay outside the gene matches. CDR3 in DNA: TGTGCCAGTAATACAGGGGATCAGCCCCAGCATTTT. This translates into CASNTGDQPQHF.

The rearrangement links TRBV5-1 to TRBJ1-5; TRBD1 agrees at 8 bases. Germline CDR1 and CDR2: SGHRS and YFSETQ. The J segment lost 4 bases and the V segment lost 7 bases, leaving 4 bases of the junction unmatched. CDR3 size: 13 residues. CDR3 residues: CASCDRGNQPQHF. The DNA of the CDR3 is TGCGCCAGCTGTGACAGGGGTAATCAGCCCCAGCATTTT. Supplemented by reference TRBV5-1 and TRBJ1-5, the full variable domain reads KAGVTQTPRYLIKTRGQQVTLSCSPISGHRSVSWYQQTPGQGLQFLFEYFSETQRNKGNFPGRFSGRQFSNSRSEMNVSTLELGDSALYLCASCDRGNQPQHFGDGTRLSIL.

The chain has TRBV6-5 and TRBJ2-1; 9 bases line up with TRBD2. Germline V gene sequence: CDR1 MNHEY, CDR2 SVGAGI. The ends lost 5 bases at V and 8 bases at J; junction bases unmatched: 10. This CDR3 has 15 amino acids. DNA for the CDR3: TGTGCCAGCAGTATCGTTGCGGGGGGGCCGCATGAGCAGTTCTTC. Protein sequence: CASSIVAGGPHEQFF.

This clone was seen a few times. V usage is TRBV10-1 and J usage is TRBJ1-1; D may be TRBD1 (5 bases). CDR1 is WNHNN, CDR2 SYGVQD, per germline (reference sequence). This CDR3 region has 11 residues. V lost 10 bases, J lost 6 bases, and 12 bases lay in between. Here the CDR3 reads CAITQGSEAFF. CDR3 DNA: TGCGCCATCACTCAGGGTTCTGAAGCTTTCTTT.

The chain combines TRBV5-5 with TRBJ1-3, with D possibly being TRBD1 (6 bases). The CDR3 has 16 amino acids. Germline lookup yields CDR1 SGHKS and CDR2 YYEKEE (reference sequence). V gave up 5 bases and J gave up 3 bases, with 18 bases separating them. The CDR3 coding sequence is TGTGCCAGCAGACGAGAACCGGGGGCTATTGGAAACACCATATATTTT. Translated, it gives CASRREPGAIGNTIYF. The entire variable domain, with the rest obtained from reference TRBV5-5 and TRBJ1-3, is as follows: DAGVTQSPTHLIKTRGQQVTLRCSPISGHKSVSWYQQVLGQGPQFIFQYYEKEERGRGNFPDRFSARQFPNYSSELNVNALLLGDSALYLCASRREPGAIGNTIYFGEGSWLTVV.

The chain has TRBV5-6 and TRBJ2-5, with 9 positions matching TRBD1. This CDR3 region has 16 residues. Trimming cost V 3 bases and J 1 base; bases outside gene matches: 7. CDR1 SGHDT and CDR2 YYEEEE come from the germline V gene. CDR3 in amino acids: CASSSWGTGPQETQYF. For the CDR3, the DNA is TGTGCCAGCAGCTCCTGGGGGACAGGGCCCCAAGAGACCCAGTACTTC.

This chain links TRBV11-3 with TRBJ2-1; 8 nucleotides line up with TRBD2. CDR1 SGHNT and CDR2 YENEEA come from the germline V gene. The CDR3 spans 17 residues. V trimming: 0 bases; J trimming: 8 bases; junction bases outside the gene matches: 12. The CDR3 spells CASSLDGGGGPMYEQFF. The CDR3 DNA follows: TGTGCCAGCAGCTTAGATGGGGGCGGGGGGCCGATGTATGAGCAGTTCTTC.

CDR3 protein: CASSDWAGGPPDTQYF. In nucleotides, the CDR3 is TGTGCCAGCAGTGATTGGGCGGGGGGGCCCCCAGATACGCAGTATTTT. This sequence joins TRBV6-1 and TRBJ2-3; 9 nucleotides match TRBD2. After removal of 3 bases from V and 4 bases from J, the junction contained 8 bases not matched to a gene. The CDR3 runs to 16 residues. Germline CDR1 reads MNHNS; CDR2 reads SASEGT.

This clone has only a few counts. This chain uses TRBV29-1 with TRBJ1-2, with a tentative D call TRBD1 (6 bases). The germline CDR1 and CDR2 sequences are SQVTM and ANQGSEA. The V end was cut by 7 bases, the J end by 2 bases, with 11 bases between. CDR3 length: 12 amino acids. The CDR3 spells CSGDQGNYGYTF. The CDR3, as DNA: TGCAGCGGGGATCAGGGGAACTATGGCTACACCTTC. Full variable domain (missing parts from reference TRBV29-1 and TRBJ1-2): SAVISQKPSRDICQRGTSLTIQCQVDSQVTMMFWYRQQPGQSLTLIATANQGSEATYESGFVIDKFPISRPNLTFSTLTVSNMSPEDSSIYLCSGDQGNYGYTFGSGTRLTVV.

V usage is TRBV6-5 and J usage is TRBJ2-5; D gene ambiguous. The CDR3 loop spans 11 amino acids. Germline V CDR1 and CDR2: MNHEY, SVGAGI. This chain's CDR3 is CVIGRQETQYF. The CDR3 DNA follows: TGTGTGATCGGACGGCAAGAGACCCAGTACTTC.

The chain has TRBV11-2 and TRBJ2-5; D is undetermined. Germline assignment: CDR1 SGHAT and CDR2 FQNNGV. There are 11 residues in the CDR3. Deletions cut 2 bases from V and 4 bases from J, with 2 bases between. The CDR3: CASSLTETQYF. CDR3 nucleotide sequence: TGTGCCAGCAGCTTAACAGAGACCCAGTACTTC.

The sample holds one count of this clone. As DNA, the CDR3 is TGTGCCAGCAGCTTAGCGCTAGCTAACTATGGCTACACCTTC. It encodes CASSLALANYGYTF. This chain links TRBV7-2 with TRBJ1-2, with unresolved D. The CDR3 has 14 amino acids. V was shortened by 0 bases and J by 0 bases, with 5 bases between the two germline ends. Germline lookup yields CDR1 SGHTA and CDR2 FQGNSA.

The V and J genes are TRBV6-2 or TRBV6-3 and TRBJ1-1; weak D call: TRBD1 (6 bases). The germline gives CDR1 MNHEY, CDR2 SVGEGT. This CDR3 is built from 15 residues. The ends were cut back, 0 bases at V and 1 base at J, with 9 bases in the middle. The CDR3, as DNA: TGTGCCAGCAGTTACTCGGGACAAACGAACACTGAAGCTTTCTTT. Protein: CASSYSGQTNTEAFF.

This clone turned up a few times. This sequence joins TRBV25-1 and TRBJ1-2, with D possibly TRBD1 on 6 matching bases. CDR3 length: 11 amino acids. V dropped 6 bases and J dropped 8 bases, with 10 bases sitting between them. From germline, CDR1 is MGHDK and CDR2 SYGVNS. CDR3 coding DNA: TGTGCCAGCAGCTTAGGGGGAGGCTACACCTTC. It specifies CASSLGGGYTF.

The chain couples TRBV2 to TRBJ1-4; D call uncertain. The CDR3 is made up of 15 amino acids. From germline, CDR1 is SNHLY and CDR2 FYNNEI. Deletions cut 1 base from V and 4 bases from J, with 10 bases between. The CDR3 region has the DNA TGTGCCAGCAGTGAAGGGGAACAGCGTAATGAAAAACTGTTTTTT. This encodes CASSEGEQRNEKLFF.

The chain recombines TRBV29-1 with TRBJ2-1, with 8 bases lining up with TRBD2. The CDR3 totals 13 residues. Germline V gene lookup returns CDR1 SQVTM and CDR2 ANQGSEA. Trimming took 3 bases from V and 8 from J; bases not matched to a gene: 6. The CDR3 sequence: CSVDPAGVYEQFF. The CDR3 DNA follows: TGCAGCGTTGATCCAGCGGGAGTCTATGAGCAGTTCTTC.

The CDR3: CATTGRSETQYF. The CDR3, as DNA: TGTGCCACGACAGGGAGATCAGAGACCCAGTACTTC. The chain couples TRBV7-9 to TRBJ2-5; 7 bases agree with TRBD1. This CDR3 spans 12 amino acids. The J segment lost 4 bases and the V segment lost 10 bases, leaving 6 bases of the junction unmatched. Looked up from germline, CDR1 is SEHNR and CDR2 is FQNEAQ (reference sequence).

The chain is built from TRBV2 and TRBJ2-1; D is unresolved. CDR3 size: 12 residues. Germline V gives CDR1 SNHLY, CDR2 FYNNEI. V lost 6 bases to trimming and J lost 8 bases, with 11 bases between them. The CDR3 DNA reads TGTGCCAGCAGCCCCCGGAGAGATGAGCAGTTCTTC. Protein sequence: CASSPRRDEQFF.

This CDR3 reads CASSQDLWETQYF. The DNA for the CDR3 is TGTGCCAGCAGCCAAGATCTCTGGGAGACCCAGTACTTC. The chain recombines TRBV4-2 with TRBJ2-5; D is unclear. The CDR3 contains 13 residues. Trimming removed 0 bases at V and 5 bases at J, with 7 bases between. CDR1 and CDR2 from the germline V gene are LGHNA and YNFKEQ.

This clone occurred a few times. Germline is not matched at one junction end, which may reflect a read error. The rearrangement uses TRBV6-1 and TRBJ1-5; 7 nucleotides line up with TRBD1. The CDR3 sequence is 13 residues long. Germline CDR1 is MNHNS and CDR2 is SASEGT. The CDR3 loop is CASSEAGQVVRQF. In DNA form, the CDR3 reads TGTGCCAGCAGTGAAGCCGGACAGGTCGTGCGACAATTT.

V is TRBV7-2 and J is TRBJ1-6; D possibly corresponds to TRBD1 (5 bases). The CDR3 loop spans 16 amino acids. Germline CDR1 is SGHTA and CDR2 is FQGNSA. Trimming removed 3 bases from V and 5 bases from J, with 14 bases in between. Here the CDR3 reads CASSFGGSQNNSPLHF. For the CDR3, the DNA is TGTGCCAGCAGCTTTGGGGGGTCTCAGAATAATTCACCCCTCCACTTT.

J is TRBJ1-2 and V is TRBV4-3; 7 bases are shared with TRBD1. Unmatched junction bases numbered 9, after V lost 4 bases and J lost 4 bases. The CDR3 consists of 15 residues. Per germline, CDR1 LGHNA and CDR2 YSLEER. The CDR3 protein is CASSPIPEGAYGYTF. In nucleotides, the CDR3 is TGCGCCAGCAGCCCAATTCCCGAGGGGGCCTATGGCTACACCTTC.

The chain couples TRBV4-3 to TRBJ1-1; D not resolved. Per germline, CDR1 LGHNA and CDR2 YSLEER. The CDR3 has 13 amino acids. V was cut by 0 bases and J by 4 bases, with 6 bases left in between. CDR3 coding DNA: TGCGCCAGCAGCCAAGATGGCGCCACTGAAGCTTTCTTT. It codes for CASSQDGATEAFF.

Notes on this clone: A clone one base away is much larger, so this may be a read error. Other DNA sequences in this specimen translate into the identical CDR3. V and J are TRBV7-9 and TRBJ2-3; D not certain. This CDR3 spans 12 amino acids. V gave up 5 bases and J gave up 4 bases, with 7 bases separating them. CDR1 and CDR2 from the germline V gene are SEHNR and FQNEAQ (reference sequence). The DNA for the CDR3 is TGTGCCAGCAGCCCCGAGTCAGATACGCAGTATTTT. Residues: CASSPESDTQYF.

This chain joins TRBV6-1 and TRBJ2-3; 10 bases agree with TRBD1. J gave up 6 bases and V 3 bases, and 6 bases lay outside the gene matches. CDR3 length: 15 amino acids. CDR1 is MNHNS and CDR2 is SASEGT in the germline V gene. CDR3 region: CASSDMGQGTDTQYF. The CDR3 nucleotides read TGTGCCAGCAGTGATATGGGACAGGGGACTGATACGCAGTATTTT.